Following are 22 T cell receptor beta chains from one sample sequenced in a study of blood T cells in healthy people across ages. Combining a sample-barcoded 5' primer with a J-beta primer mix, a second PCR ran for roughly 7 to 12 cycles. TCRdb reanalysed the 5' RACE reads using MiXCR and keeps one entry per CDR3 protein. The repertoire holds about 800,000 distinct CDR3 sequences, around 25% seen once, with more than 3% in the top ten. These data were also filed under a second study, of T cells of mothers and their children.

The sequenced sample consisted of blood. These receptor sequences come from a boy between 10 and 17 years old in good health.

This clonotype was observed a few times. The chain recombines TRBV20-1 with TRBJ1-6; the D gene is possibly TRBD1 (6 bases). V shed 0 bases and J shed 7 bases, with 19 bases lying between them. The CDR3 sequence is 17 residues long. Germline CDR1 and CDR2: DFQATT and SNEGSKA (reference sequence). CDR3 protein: CSARDGTTLRQNSPLHF. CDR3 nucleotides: TGCAGTGCTAGAGATGGGACAACTCTCCGTCAAAATTCACCCCTCCACTTT.

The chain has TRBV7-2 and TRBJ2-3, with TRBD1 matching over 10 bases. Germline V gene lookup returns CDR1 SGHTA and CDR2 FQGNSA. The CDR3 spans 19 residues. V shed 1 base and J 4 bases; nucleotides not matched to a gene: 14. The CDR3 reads CASSLDRLMGQGRSDTQYF. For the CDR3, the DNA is TGTGCCAGCAGCTTAGACCGGCTCATGGGACAGGGGAGGTCAGATACGCAGTATTTT.

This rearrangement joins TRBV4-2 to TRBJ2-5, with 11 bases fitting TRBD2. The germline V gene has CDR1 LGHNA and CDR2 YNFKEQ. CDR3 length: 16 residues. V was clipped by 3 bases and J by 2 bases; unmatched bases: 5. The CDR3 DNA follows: TGTGCCAGCAGCCAGCTACTAGCGGGAGATCAAGAGACCCAGTACTTC. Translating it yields CASSQLLAGDQETQYF.

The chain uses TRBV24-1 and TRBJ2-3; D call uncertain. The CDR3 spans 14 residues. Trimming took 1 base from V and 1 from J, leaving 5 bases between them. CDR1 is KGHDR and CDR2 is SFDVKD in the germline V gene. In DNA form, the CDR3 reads TGTGCCACCAGTGATTTTACAGGCACAGATACGCAGTATTTT. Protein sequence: CATSDFTGTDTQYF.

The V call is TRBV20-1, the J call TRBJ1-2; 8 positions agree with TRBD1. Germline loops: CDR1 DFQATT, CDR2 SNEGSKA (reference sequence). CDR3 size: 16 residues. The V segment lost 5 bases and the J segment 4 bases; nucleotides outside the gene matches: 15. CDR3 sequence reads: CSAGVGRGRLVYGYTF. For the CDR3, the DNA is TGCAGTGCTGGTGTCGGCAGGGGGCGCTTGGTCTATGGCTACACCTTC.

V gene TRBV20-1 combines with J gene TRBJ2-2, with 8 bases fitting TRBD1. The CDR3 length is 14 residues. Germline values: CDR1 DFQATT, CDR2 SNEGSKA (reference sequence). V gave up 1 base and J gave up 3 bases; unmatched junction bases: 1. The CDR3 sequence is CSARGTGHTGELFF. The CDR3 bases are TGCAGTGCTAGAGGGACAGGGCACACCGGGGAGCTGTTTTTT.

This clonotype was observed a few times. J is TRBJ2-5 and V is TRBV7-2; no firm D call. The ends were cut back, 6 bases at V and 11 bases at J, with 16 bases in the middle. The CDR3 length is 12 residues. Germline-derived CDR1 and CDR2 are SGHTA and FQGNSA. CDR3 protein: CASSLRVGSQYF. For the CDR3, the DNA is TGTGCCAGCAGTTTACGAGTCGGGTCTCAGTACTTC.

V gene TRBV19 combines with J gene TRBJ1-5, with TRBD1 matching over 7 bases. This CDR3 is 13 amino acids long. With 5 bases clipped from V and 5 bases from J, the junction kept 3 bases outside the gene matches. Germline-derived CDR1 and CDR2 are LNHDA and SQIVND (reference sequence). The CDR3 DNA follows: TGTGCCAGTAGTGAGGGGACAGATCAGCCCCAGCATTTT. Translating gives CASSEGTDQPQHF. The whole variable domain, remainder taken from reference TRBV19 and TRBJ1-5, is DGGITQSPKYLFRKEGQNVTLSCEQNLNHDAMYWYRQDPGQGLRLIYYSQIVNDFQKGDIAEGYSVSREKKESFPLTVTSAQKNPTAFYLCASSEGTDQPQHFGDGTRLSIL.

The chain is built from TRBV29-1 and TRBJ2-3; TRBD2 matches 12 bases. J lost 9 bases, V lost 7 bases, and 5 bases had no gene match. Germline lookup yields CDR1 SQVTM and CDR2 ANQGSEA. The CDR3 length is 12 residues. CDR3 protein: CSGLAGGLTQYF. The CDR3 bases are TGCAGCGGTCTAGCGGGGGGGCTCACGCAGTATTTT.

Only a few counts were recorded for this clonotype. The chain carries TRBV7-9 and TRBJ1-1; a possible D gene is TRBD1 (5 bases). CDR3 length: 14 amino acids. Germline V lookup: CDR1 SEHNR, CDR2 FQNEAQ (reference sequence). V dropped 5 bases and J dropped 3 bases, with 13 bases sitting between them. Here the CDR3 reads CASSDRGADTEAFF. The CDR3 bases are TGTGCCAGCAGCGACAGAGGTGCGGACACTGAAGCTTTCTTT.

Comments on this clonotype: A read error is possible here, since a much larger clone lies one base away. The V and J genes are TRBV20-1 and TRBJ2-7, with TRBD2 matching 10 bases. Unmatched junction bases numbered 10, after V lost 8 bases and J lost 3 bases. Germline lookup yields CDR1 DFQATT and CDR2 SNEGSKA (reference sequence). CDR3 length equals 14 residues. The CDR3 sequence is CSTILPSGSYEQYF. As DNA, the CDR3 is TGCAGTACTATATTGCCTAGCGGGAGCTACGAGCAGTACTTC.

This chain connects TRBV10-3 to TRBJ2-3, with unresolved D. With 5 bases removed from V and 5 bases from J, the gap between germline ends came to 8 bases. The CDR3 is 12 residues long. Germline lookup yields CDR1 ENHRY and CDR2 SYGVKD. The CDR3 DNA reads TGTGCCATCAGTCAAAAAGAAGATACGCAGTATTTT. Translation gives CAISQKEDTQYF.

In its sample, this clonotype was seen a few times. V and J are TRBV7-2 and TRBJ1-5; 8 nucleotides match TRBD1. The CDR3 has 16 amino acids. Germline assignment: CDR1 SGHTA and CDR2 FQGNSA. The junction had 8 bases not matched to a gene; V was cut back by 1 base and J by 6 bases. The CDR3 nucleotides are TGTGCCAGCAGCTTAGAGCCAGGGGGCACGGCTCAGCCCCAGCATTTT. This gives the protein CASSLEPGGTAQPQHF.

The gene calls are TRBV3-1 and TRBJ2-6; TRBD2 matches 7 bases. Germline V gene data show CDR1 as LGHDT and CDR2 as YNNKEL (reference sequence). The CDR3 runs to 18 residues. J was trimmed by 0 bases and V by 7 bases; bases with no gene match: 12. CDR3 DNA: TGTGCCAGCAACCACGGCCGAGCGGGGCCCTCTGGGGCCAACGTCCTGACTTTC. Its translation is CASNHGRAGPSGANVLTF.

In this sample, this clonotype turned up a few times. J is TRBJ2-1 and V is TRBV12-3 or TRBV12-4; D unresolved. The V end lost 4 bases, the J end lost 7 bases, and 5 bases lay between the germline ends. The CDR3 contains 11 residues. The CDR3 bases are TGTGCCAGCAGTTCTCAGAATGAGCAGTTCTTC. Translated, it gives CASSSQNEQFF.

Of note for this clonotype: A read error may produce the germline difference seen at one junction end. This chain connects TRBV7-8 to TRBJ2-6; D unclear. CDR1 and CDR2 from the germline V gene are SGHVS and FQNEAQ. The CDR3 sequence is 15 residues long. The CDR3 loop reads CASSLSDSGVNVLTF. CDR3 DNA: TGTGCCAGCAGCTTAAGTGACTCTGGGGTCAACGTCCTGACTTTC.

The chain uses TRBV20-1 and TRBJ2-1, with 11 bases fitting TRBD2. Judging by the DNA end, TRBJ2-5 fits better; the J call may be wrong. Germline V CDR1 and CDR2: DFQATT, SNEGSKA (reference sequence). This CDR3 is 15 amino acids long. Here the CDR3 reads CSARRATSGDETQYF. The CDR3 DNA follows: TGCAGTGCTAGACGCGCGACTAGCGGGGATGAGACCCAGTACTTC.

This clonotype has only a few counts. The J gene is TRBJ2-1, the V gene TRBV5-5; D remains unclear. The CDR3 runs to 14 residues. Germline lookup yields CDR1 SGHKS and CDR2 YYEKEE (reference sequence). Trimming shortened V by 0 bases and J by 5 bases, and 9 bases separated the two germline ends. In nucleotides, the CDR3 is TGTGCCAGCAGCTTGGAGAACAGAAACAATGAGCAGTTCTTC. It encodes CASSLENRNNEQFF.

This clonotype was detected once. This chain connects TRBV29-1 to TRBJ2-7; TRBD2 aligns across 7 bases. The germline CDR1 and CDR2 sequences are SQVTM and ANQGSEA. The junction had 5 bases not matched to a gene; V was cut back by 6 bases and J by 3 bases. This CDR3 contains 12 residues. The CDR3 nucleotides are TGCAGCGTCGAACAGCGGGGCTACGAGCAGTACTTC. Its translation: CSVEQRGYEQYF.

Here the CDR3 reads CASSLSGQGVYEQYF. CDR3 in DNA: TGTGCCAGCAGCTTATCCGGTCAGGGGGTCTACGAGCAGTACTTC. The V gene is TRBV13, the J gene TRBJ2-7, with 7 bases identical to TRBD1. V trimming: 2 bases; J trimming: 3 bases; junction bases outside the gene matches: 7. The germline gives CDR1 PRHDT, CDR2 FYEKMQ (reference sequence). This CDR3 spans 15 amino acids.

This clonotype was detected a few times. CDR3 nucleotides: TGTGCCAGCAGCGAAGGGACTAGCGGGAGATTTGAGCAGTACTTC. Protein: CASSEGTSGRFEQYF. The chain recombines TRBV9 with TRBJ2-5, with 14 bases aligning to TRBD2. V shed 3 bases and J 11 bases; nucleotides not matched to a gene: 9. The germline V gene has CDR1 SGDLS and CDR2 YYNGEE. This CDR3 has 15 amino acids.

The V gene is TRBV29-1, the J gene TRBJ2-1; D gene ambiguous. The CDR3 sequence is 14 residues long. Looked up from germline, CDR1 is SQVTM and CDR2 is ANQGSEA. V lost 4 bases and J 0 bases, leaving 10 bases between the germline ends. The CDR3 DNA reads TGCAGCGTTGTACGGGCGAGCTCCTACAATGAGCAGTTCTTC. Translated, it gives CSVVRASSYNEQFF.